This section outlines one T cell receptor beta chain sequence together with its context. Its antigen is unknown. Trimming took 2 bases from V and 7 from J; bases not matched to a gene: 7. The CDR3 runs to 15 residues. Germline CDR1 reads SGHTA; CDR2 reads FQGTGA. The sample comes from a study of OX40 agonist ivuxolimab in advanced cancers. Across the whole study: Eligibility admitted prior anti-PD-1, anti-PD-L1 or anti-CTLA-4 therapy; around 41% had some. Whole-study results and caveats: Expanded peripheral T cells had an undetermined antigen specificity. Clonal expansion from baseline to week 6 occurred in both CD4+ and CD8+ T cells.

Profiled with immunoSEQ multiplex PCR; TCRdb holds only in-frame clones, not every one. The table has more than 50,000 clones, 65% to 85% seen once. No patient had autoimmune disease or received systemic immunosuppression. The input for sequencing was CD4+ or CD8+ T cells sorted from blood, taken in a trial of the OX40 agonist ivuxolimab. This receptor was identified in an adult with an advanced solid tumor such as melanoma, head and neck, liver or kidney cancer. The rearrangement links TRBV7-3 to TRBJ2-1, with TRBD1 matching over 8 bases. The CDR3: CASSLGQGGGNEQFF. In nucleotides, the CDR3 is TGTGCCAGCAGCTTAGGACAGGGTGGAGGGAATGAGCAGTTCTTC. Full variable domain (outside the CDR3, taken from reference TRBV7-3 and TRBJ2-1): GAGVSQTPSNKVTEKGKYVELRCDPISGHTALYWYRQSLGQGPEFLIYFQGTGAADDSGLPNDRFFAVRPEGSVSTLKIQRTERGDSAVYLCASSLGQGGGNEQFFGPGTRLTVL.